The next 24 T cell receptor beta chains were all read from a single sample in a study of blood T cell repertoires in COVID-19. Produced via immunoSEQ multiplex PCR; TCRdb's table is partial and in-frame only. The repertoire holds fewer than 500,000 clones, roughly 77% seen once, with about 1% in the top ten. The specimen sequenced was peripheral blood. These receptors were taken from a human donor with acute or convalescent COVID-19. The donor label of this sample is uncertain.

The gene calls are TRBV30 and TRBJ1-1, with 7 bases that match TRBD1. Germline CDR1 reads GTSNPN; CDR2 reads SVGIG (reference sequence). The CDR3 consists of 15 residues. Germline trimming cut 3 bases from V and 1 base from J; bases unmatched to any gene: 8. CDR3 nucleotides: TGTGCCTGGAGCTTCCTGGACAGGAGGAACACTGAAGCTTTCTTT. Its translation is CAWSFLDRRNTEAFF.

This clone was picked up a small number of times. V gene TRBV7-6 combines with J gene TRBJ2-1; 7 bases align to TRBD2. Germline V gives CDR1 SGHVS, CDR2 FNYEAQ. After removal of 2 bases from V and 8 bases from J, the junction contained 18 bases not matched to a gene. CDR3 length: 18 amino acids. The CDR3 DNA sequence: TGTGCCAGCAGCTTAAAGGCGCCGGGTCAGGCCCGGGGGGATGAGCAGTTCTTC. Translation: CASSLKAPGQARGDEQFF.

The chain links TRBV30 to TRBJ2-7; unclear D gene. This CDR3 contains 11 residues. The germline V gene encodes CDR1 GTSNPN and CDR2 SVGIG (reference sequence). The V end was cut by 5 bases, the J end by 4 bases, with 9 bases between. The CDR3 DNA reads TGTGCCTGGGGTCGGGTTTACGAGCAGTACTTC. Its protein is CAWGRVYEQYF.

This rearrangement joins TRBV4-1 to TRBJ1-1, with 10 bases that match TRBD1. The junction had 7 bases not matched to a gene; V was cut back by 1 base and J by 5 bases. Per the germline V gene, CDR1 is MGHRA and CDR2 is YSYEKL. The CDR3 sequence is 16 residues long. CDR3 residues: CASSQGFGTGETEAFF. As DNA, the CDR3 is TGCGCCAGCAGCCAAGGGTTTGGGACAGGGGAAACTGAAGCTTTCTTT.

V gene TRBV5-6 combines with J gene TRBJ1-2; D is unresolved. The CDR3 contains 13 residues. V lost 7 bases and J 2 bases, leaving 12 bases between the germline ends. CDR1 SGHDT and CDR2 YYEEEE come from the germline V gene. This CDR3 is CASRGGQNYGYTF. Here the CDR3 DNA reads TGTGCCAGCCGGGGAGGGCAGAACTATGGCTACACCTTC.

The chain uses TRBV30 and TRBJ1-2; D remains unclear. Trimming took 1 base from V and 6 from J, leaving 15 bases between them. This CDR3 has 14 amino acids. In germline, CDR1 is GTSNPN, CDR2 SVGIG (reference sequence). The CDR3 here is CAWSDWRQTDGYTF. In DNA, the CDR3 is TGTGCCTGGAGTGACTGGAGGCAGACTGATGGCTACACCTTC. The full variable domain, with the rest looked up from reference TRBV30 and TRBJ1-2, is SQTIHQWPATLVQPVGSPLSLECTVEGTSNPNLYWYRQAAGRGLQLLFYSVGIGQISSEVPQNLSASRPQDRQFILSSKKLLLSDSGFYLCAWSDWRQTDGYTFGSGTRLTVV.

CDR3 in amino acids: CASSLVRGGEVNTEAFF. In DNA, the CDR3 is TGCGCCAGCAGCTTGGTACGGGGTGGTGAGGTTAACACTGAAGCTTTCTTT. J is TRBJ1-1 and V is TRBV5-1; D is unclear. CDR3 length: 17 amino acids. Trimming took off 0 bases at V and 2 bases at J, with 17 bases between the two ends. Germline V gene data show CDR1 as SGHRS and CDR2 as YFSETQ.

The chain joins TRBV19 to TRBJ1-5, with 7 bases identical to TRBD1. The CDR3 is 17 residues long. Germline-derived CDR1 and CDR2 are LNHDA and SQIVND (reference sequence). V lost 2 bases to trimming and J lost 0 bases; unmatched junction nucleotides: 7. The CDR3 sequence is CASSIYGGTASNQPQHF. In DNA form, the CDR3 reads TGTGCCAGTAGTATATATGGGGGGACAGCTAGCAATCAGCCCCAGCATTTT.

CDR3: CASSFGQGNTEAFF. The CDR3 DNA sequence: TGTGCCAGCAGCTTTGGACAGGGGAACACTGAAGCTTTCTTT. The V and J genes are TRBV7-9 and TRBJ1-1; 8 nucleotides match TRBD1. The germline V gene has CDR1 SEHNR and CDR2 FQNEAQ (reference sequence). The CDR3 extends over 14 amino acids. Unmatched junction bases numbered 1, after V lost 3 bases and J lost 1 base. Together with reference TRBV7-9 and TRBJ1-1, the CDR3 gives the full variable domain: DTGVSQNPRHKITKRGQNVTFRCDPISEHNRLYWYRQTLGQGPEFLTYFQNEAQLEKSRLLSDRFSAERPKGSFSTLEIQRTEQGDSAMYLCASSFGQGNTEAFFGQGTRLTVV.

V and J are TRBV11-3 and TRBJ1-2; D not resolved. The CDR3 runs to 16 residues. Germline-derived CDR1 and CDR2 are SGHNT and YENEEA. V was trimmed by 6 bases and J by 5 bases, leaving 22 bases between them. CDR3 residues: CASRSKRVRRTYGYTF. DNA of the CDR3: TGTGCCAGCAGGTCTAAGAGGGTCCGGCGAACGTATGGCTACACCTTC.

This clone was counted a few times. The CDR3 sequence is CASSQGGGSLYSNTIYF. DNA for the CDR3: TGCGCCAGCAGCCAAGGTGGGGGGTCCTTATATTCCAACACCATATATTTT. The chain is built from TRBV4-1 and TRBJ1-3; D perhaps matches TRBD1 (5 bases). Germline CDR1 is MGHRA and CDR2 is YSYEKL. The CDR3 length is 17 residues. V was shortened by 1 base and J by 7 bases, with 20 bases between the two germline ends.

The chain uses TRBV29-1 and TRBJ2-3; 8 bases map to TRBD1. V trimming: 3 bases; J trimming: 2 bases; junction bases outside the gene matches: 4. The CDR3 is 14 amino acids. Germline V gene sequence: CDR1 SQVTM, CDR2 ANQGSEA. CDR3 coding DNA: TGCAGCGTTGACCTTCAGGGGGCCACAGATACGCAGTATTTT. This translates into CSVDLQGATDTQYF.

This clone occurred a few times. Here the CDR3 reads CASSFGGGISYGYTF. DNA for the CDR3: TGTGCCAGCAGCTTTGGGGGAGGTATTAGCTATGGCTACACCTTC. This chain uses TRBV5-6 with TRBJ1-2; possible D gene TRBD1, 5 bases. Deletions cut 2 bases from V and 4 bases from J, with 15 bases between. CDR1 and CDR2 (germline): SGHDT, YYEEEE. This CDR3 contains 15 residues.

This chain uses TRBV29-1 with TRBJ1-2; maybe TRBD1 (5 bases). V was pared by 7 bases and J by 6 bases, with 12 bases between. The CDR3 has 11 residues. Germline lookup yields CDR1 SQVTM and CDR2 ANQGSEA. The CDR3 loop reads CSAGVRDGYTF. For the CDR3, the DNA is TGCAGCGCGGGGGTGCGGGATGGCTACACCTTC.

The V call is TRBV19, the J call TRBJ2-7, with D perhaps matching TRBD1 (6 bases). CDR1 LNHDA and CDR2 SQIVND come from the germline V gene (reference sequence). This CDR3 spans 13 amino acids. With 4 bases removed from V and 1 base from J, the gap between germline ends came to 8 bases. CDR3 nucleotides: TGTGCCAGTAGTAACAGGGTGTCCTACGAGCAGTACTTC. Its protein product is CASSNRVSYEQYF.

This chain joins TRBV11-2 and TRBJ2-1; 7 nucleotides align to TRBD2. V shed 5 bases, J shed 1 base, and the junction held 5 bases outside the gene matches. Germline V lookup: CDR1 SGHAT, CDR2 FQNNGV. The CDR3 totals 15 residues. The CDR3 is CASSPPAGSYNEQFF. Here the CDR3 DNA reads TGTGCCAGCAGCCCTCCAGCGGGGTCCTACAATGAGCAGTTCTTC.

This clone has just a few counts. This chain connects TRBV29-1 to TRBJ2-7; 9 nucleotides align to TRBD1. Germline trimming cut 6 bases from V and 7 bases from J; bases unmatched to any gene: 7. Germline values: CDR1 SQVTM, CDR2 ANQGSEA. CDR3 size: 12 residues. DNA for the CDR3: TGCAGCGTGGGGGACAGGGTTACGGAGCAGTACTTC. The encoded protein is CSVGDRVTEQYF.

The V call is TRBV5-1, the J call TRBJ2-1, with 9 bases identical to TRBD1. Germline V gene lookup returns CDR1 SGHRS and CDR2 YFSETQ. The ends lost 4 bases at V and 7 bases at J; junction bases unmatched: 9. The CDR3 has 15 residues. CDR3 protein: CASSPPSGTGNEQFF. The CDR3 DNA is TGCGCCAGCAGCCCACCCTCCGGGACAGGGAATGAGCAGTTCTTC.

The chain uses TRBV20-1 and TRBJ2-2; maybe TRBD1 (6 bases). Trimming shortened V by 3 bases and J by 4 bases, and 12 bases separated the two germline ends. CDR1 is DFQATT, CDR2 SNEGSKA, per germline (reference sequence). The CDR3 sequence is 14 residues long. CDR3 protein: CSASGRGGTGELFF. The CDR3 DNA follows: TGCAGTGCTAGTGGGAGAGGGGGCACCGGGGAGCTGTTTTTT.

V usage is TRBV11-2 and J usage is TRBJ2-5, with TRBD2 matching over 9 bases. Germline V lookup: CDR1 SGHAT, CDR2 FQNNGV. V was clipped by 5 bases and J by 5 bases; unmatched bases: 12. The CDR3 contains 16 residues. CDR3 protein: CASSPVLAGAMETQYF. DNA of the CDR3: TGTGCCAGCAGCCCGGTCTTAGCGGGAGCGATGGAGACCCAGTACTTC.

This clone has only a few counts. V usage is TRBV20-1 and J usage is TRBJ2-3; TRBD1 aligns across 8 bases. Looked up from germline, CDR1 is DFQATT and CDR2 is SNEGSKA (reference sequence). With 5 bases clipped from V and 9 bases from J, the junction kept 4 bases outside the gene matches. This CDR3 has 11 residues. The CDR3 DNA reads TGCAGTGCTCGGACAGGGAGGACGCAGTATTTT. Amino acid sequence: CSARTGRTQYF.

The rearrangement joins TRBV5-6 to TRBJ2-7; 7 bases fit TRBD1. Germline V lookup: CDR1 SGHDT, CDR2 YYEEEE. CDR3 length: 16 residues. V gave up 1 base and J gave up 3 bases; unmatched junction bases: 10. CDR3 nucleotides: TGTGCCAGCAGCTTGTCCAGGGGGTCGCTACACTACGAGCAGTACTTC. Translated: CASSLSRGSLHYEQYF.

A single count supports this clone. CDR3 residues: CASSQLTGRGYTF. The CDR3 DNA sequence: TGTGCCAGCAGCCAATTGACAGGGCGCGGCTACACCTTC. The V gene is TRBV16, the J gene TRBJ1-2, with TRBD1 matching over 7 bases. Germline CDR1 reads KGHSY; CDR2 reads FQNENV. After removal of 1 base from V and 8 bases from J, the junction contained 4 bases not matched to a gene. This CDR3 is built from 13 residues.

The chain joins TRBV29-1 to TRBJ1-1, with D tentatively TRBD1 (5 bases). Germline V gene lookup returns CDR1 SQVTM and CDR2 ANQGSEA. This CDR3 is 14 amino acids long. V dropped 4 bases and J dropped 2 bases, with 14 bases sitting between them. The CDR3 spells CSVAGGVANTEAFF. The CDR3 nucleotides are TGCAGCGTTGCGGGGGGAGTAGCAAACACTGAAGCTTTCTTT.